Here is one T cell receptor beta chain with its context. This CDR3 is 14 amino acids long. Per germline, CDR1 SGDLS and CDR2 YYNGEE. V was pared by 0 bases and J by 3 bases, with 10 bases between. Survey-level TCR beta sequencing used the immunoSEQ assay. TCRdb's table, derived via immunoSEQ multiplex PCR, lists solely in-frame clones and lacks some. Seen here are about 68,000 clones, just over 90% observed once, and the top ten hold roughly 4.2%. This TCR came from a man aged 40-49 years with rheumatoid arthritis. The sample was PBMCs. V gene TRBV9 combines with J gene TRBJ2-7, with a possible D match to TRBD1 (6 bases). The CDR3 DNA reads TGTGCCAGCAGCGTAGAGGACAGTAACTACGAGCAGTACTTC. Translating gives CASSVEDSNYEQYF.